These 20 T cell receptor beta chains originate from one sample sequenced in a study of cytomegalovirus exposure and HLA in healthy donors. Both 60 Vbeta primers and 13 Jbeta primers went into the PCR. Method: immunoSEQ multiplex PCR; TCRdb's copy keeps in-frame clones and lacks some. The table has 95,000 to 120,000 clones, roughly two thirds seen once. Sequencing was carried out using PBMCs. The receptors shown here come from a man younger than 35 in good health and CMV-seropositive.

The V gene is TRBV6-7, the J gene TRBJ2-7; the match to TRBD2 covers 7 bases. TRBV6-7 is an ORF for which the function is uncertain. The CDR3 extends over 18 amino acids. With 5 bases clipped from V and 1 base from J, the junction kept 17 bases outside the gene matches. This chain's CDR3 is CASSPRGGLGEGSYEQYF. The DNA of the CDR3 is TGTGCCAGCAGTCCCCGCGGGGGACTCGGTGAAGGGTCCTACGAGCAGTACTTC.

This clone was detected only once. The chain employs TRBV15 and TRBJ2-1; 9 bases match TRBD2. The CDR3 is 15 amino acids. CDR1 is LNHNV and CDR2 is YYDKDF in the germline V gene (reference sequence). V shed 5 bases and J 4 bases; nucleotides not matched to a gene: 6. The CDR3 protein is CATSVASGGYNEQFF. CDR3 in DNA: TGTGCCACCAGCGTGGCCAGCGGGGGGTACAATGAGCAGTTCTTC.

This chain connects TRBV2 to TRBJ2-7, with 10 bases that match TRBD1. J was trimmed by 4 bases and V by 6 bases; bases with no gene match: 12. The CDR3 totals 16 residues. CDR1 is SNHLY and CDR2 is FYNNEI in the germline V gene. This chain's CDR3 is CASSAPGQGTIYEQYF. DNA of the CDR3: TGTGCCAGCAGCGCCCCGGGACAGGGGACTATTTACGAGCAGTACTTC.

This chain connects TRBV2 to TRBJ1-2; 7 bases are shared with TRBD1. The germline CDR1 and CDR2 sequences are SNHLY and FYNNEI. J lost 8 bases, V lost 3 bases, and 6 bases had no gene match. This CDR3 is 13 amino acids long. CDR3 in amino acids: CASSDEGASGYTF. The CDR3 DNA sequence: TGTGCCAGCAGTGATGAGGGGGCTTCGGGCTACACCTTC.

This clone has only one observation. The rearrangement links TRBV28 to TRBJ2-2, with D tentatively TRBD1 (5 bases). Deletions cut 1 base from V and 4 bases from J, with 10 bases between. Germline V lookup: CDR1 MDHEN, CDR2 SYDVKM. This CDR3 comprises 15 residues. The CDR3 DNA sequence: TGTGCCAGCAGTTTATTAGACAGAGCCACCGGGGAGCTGTTTTTT. Translation: CASSLLDRATGELFF.

The chain employs TRBV28 and TRBJ1-5, with TRBD1 matching over 10 bases. This CDR3 spans 19 amino acids. Germline V lookup: CDR1 MDHEN, CDR2 SYDVKM. The V gene end was trimmed by 6 bases and the J gene end by 0 bases; junction bases not matched to a gene: 14. The CDR3 DNA reads TGTGCCAGCAGCTTAAAAGCCGGGACAGGGGCCTATAGCAATCAGCCCCAGCATTTT. It translates to CASSLKAGTGAYSNQPQHF.

DNA for the CDR3: TGTGCCAGCAACCAAATATGGGCTAGCGGGGGGGCTCGCGAGCAGTACGTC. Protein: CASNQIWASGGAREQYV. The chain uses TRBV7-9 and TRBJ2-7; 12 bases are a match to TRBD2. The CDR3 is 17 amino acids. V lost 7 bases and J lost 6; bases outside the gene matches: 16. CDR1 SEHNR and CDR2 FQNEAQ come from the germline V gene (reference sequence).

The chain carries TRBV7-2 and TRBJ1-1, with a weak D call TRBD1 (6 bases). This CDR3 region has 16 residues. V lost 3 bases and J 0 bases, leaving 14 bases between the germline ends. Looked up from germline, CDR1 is SGHTA and CDR2 is FQGNSA. Here the CDR3 DNA reads TGTGCCAGCAGCTTTAGGAACAGGGCCATGAACACTGAAGCTTTCTTT. It specifies CASSFRNRAMNTEAFF.

The rearrangement links TRBV6-6 to TRBJ2-4; possible D gene TRBD2, 5 bases. This CDR3 contains 14 residues. Between the trimmed V and J ends, which lost 2 bases and 4 bases, there was a span of 9 bases. Germline V gives CDR1 MNHNY, CDR2 SVGAGI (reference sequence). CDR3 region: CASSYAGQKNIQYF. The CDR3 region has the DNA TGTGCCAGCAGTTACGCGGGCCAGAAAAACATTCAGTACTTC.

This clone was counted between two and nine times. The chain has TRBV5-5 and TRBJ1-3; the D is unclear. The germline gives CDR1 SGHKS, CDR2 YYEKEE (reference sequence). Trimming removed 0 bases at V and 4 bases at J, with 11 bases between. The length of the CDR3 is 15 residues. The CDR3 is CASSLVPGSGNTIYF. The CDR3, as DNA: TGTGCCAGCAGCTTGGTCCCGGGTTCAGGAAACACCATATATTTT.

The chain links TRBV2 to TRBJ1-2, with TRBD1 matching over 8 bases. J lost 4 bases, V lost 2 bases, and 9 bases had no gene match. Germline V CDR1 and CDR2: SNHLY, FYNNEI. The CDR3 is 16 amino acids. CDR3 DNA sequence: TGTGCCAGCAGTGAAACGGGACAGGCCCCTGGCTATGGCTACACCTTC. Translation: CASSETGQAPGYGYTF.

This clone has only one observation. The V call is TRBV7-2, the J call TRBJ1-6, with 8 bases that match TRBD1. The CDR3 covers 15 residues. V gave up 5 bases and J gave up 5 bases; unmatched junction bases: 5. Germline assignment: CDR1 SGHTA and CDR2 FQGNSA. The CDR3 nucleotides read TGTGCCAGCAGCCTCGGACAGGGCAATAATTCACCCCTCCACTTT. This sequence encodes CASSLGQGNNSPLHF.

In this sample, this clone turned up once. This chain joins TRBV5-6 and TRBJ2-3; 10 bases are a match to TRBD2. This CDR3 has 16 amino acids. V was clipped by 1 base and J by 6 bases; unmatched bases: 8. The germline V gene has CDR1 SGHDT and CDR2 YYEEEE. CDR3 residues: CASSLYSGGPPDTQYF. The CDR3 DNA is TGTGCCAGCAGCTTGTATAGCGGGGGGCCTCCGGATACGCAGTATTTT.

V usage is TRBV28 and J usage is TRBJ1-4; the match to TRBD1 covers 9 bases. This CDR3 spans 15 amino acids. Germline-derived CDR1 and CDR2 are MDHEN and SYDVKM. V dropped 6 bases and J dropped 2; count of bases not matched to a gene: 4. CDR3 in amino acids: CASSADRGTNEKLFF. In nucleotides, the CDR3 is TGTGCCAGCAGCGCCGACAGGGGGACTAATGAAAAACTGTTTTTT.

The table lists this clone with a count of one. The chain uses TRBV5-6 and TRBJ2-7; no clear D gene. Deletions cut 4 bases from V and 2 bases from J, with 7 bases between. Germline assignment: CDR1 SGHDT and CDR2 YYEEEE. CDR3 length: 12 amino acids. The CDR3 DNA sequence: TGTGCCAGCAGCCTATCAACCTACGAGCAGTACTTC. Its translation: CASSLSTYEQYF.

Only a few counts were recorded for this clone. This chain connects TRBV7-6 to TRBJ2-3; 7 bases are shared with TRBD2. Germline values: CDR1 SGHVS, CDR2 FNYEAQ. After removal of 5 bases from V and 1 base from J, the junction contained 15 bases not matched to a gene. The CDR3 has 18 residues. The CDR3 reads CASSTLGRELGRTDTQYF. The CDR3 DNA reads as TGTGCCAGCAGCACCCTGGGGAGGGAACTTGGACGCACAGATACGCAGTATTTT.

The genes are TRBV2 and TRBJ2-1, with 9 bases aligning to TRBD1. Trimming at V came to 10 bases and at J to 0 bases, leaving 7 bases not matched to a gene. Germline CDR1 reads SNHLY; CDR2 reads FYNNEI. The length of the CDR3 is 15 residues. The CDR3 DNA reads as TGTGCCATTCAGGACAGGGGAAACTCCTACAATGAGCAGTTCTTC. Its translation: CAIQDRGNSYNEQFF.

The V call is TRBV25-1, the J call TRBJ2-7; D is perhaps TRBD1 (5 bases). The V and J ends lost 7 bases and 2 bases respectively, with 12 bases between them. The CDR3 loop spans 13 amino acids. Germline-derived CDR1 and CDR2 are MGHDK and SYGVNS. The CDR3 here is CASTGSSTYEQYF. CDR3 nucleotides: TGTGCCAGCACAGGGTCATCCACCTACGAGCAGTACTTC.

J is TRBJ1-5 and V is TRBV19; no reliable D call. The V gene lost 6 bases and the J gene lost 7 bases, with 13 bases spanning the gap. CDR3 length: 13 amino acids. The V gene's germline CDR1 is LNHDA and CDR2 SQIVND (reference sequence). As DNA, the CDR3 is TGTGCCAGTAGCTCAACACAGCACCAGCCCCAGCATTTT. Its translation: CASSSTQHQPQHF.

This chain joins TRBV6-6 and TRBJ1-2; D may be TRBD1 (6 bases). The germline V gene encodes CDR1 MNHNY and CDR2 SVGAGI (reference sequence). The CDR3 length is 13 residues. The V end was cut by 4 bases, the J end by 4 bases, with 10 bases between. This chain's CDR3 is CASSLEGGYGYTF. CDR3 sequence (DNA): TGTGCCAGCAGTTTGGAAGGGGGCTATGGCTACACCTTC.